This record concerns one T cell receptor beta chain sequence. The sample comes from a study of blood T cell repertoires in COVID-19. At the level of the study: Samples of COVID-19 (acute and convalescent) were obtained from the United States, Italy and Spain. The analysed material was cDNA or gDNA that came from T cells, B-cell-depleted T cells, or PBMCs.

The assay was immunoSEQ multiplex PCR, and TCRdb's table has in-frame clones only and misses some. The table has about 180,000 clones, less than 90% seen once. From germline, CDR1 is LNHDA and CDR2 SQIVND (reference sequence). The CDR3 length is 14 residues. The ends lost 8 bases at V and 2 bases at J; junction bases unmatched: 8. Individuals drawn from 24 US areas were about 18 to 100 years old. Grouping used clinical history reported by participants in a survey and questionnaire. This TCR came from a human donor with acute COVID-19. The donor label of this sample is uncertain. V is TRBV19 and J is TRBJ2-5; TRBD1 agrees at 7 bases. Material for sequencing was PBMCs or T cells enriched from blood (not recorded which). Here the CDR3 reads CASRPGQLQETQYF. DNA of the CDR3: TGTGCCAGTCGGCCGGGACAGCTACAAGAGACCCAGTACTTC.